A single count supports the clone carrying this T cell receptor (beta chain). Its antigen remains unknown. This entry is derived from a study of T cell repertoires and HLA-DP antigens. For the study at large: Alloreactive CD4+ T cells targeted HLA-DP on transduced HeLa.

Study findings and constraints: Responder cells were total CD4+ cells with a HeLa antigen-presenting system.

V shed 5 bases, J shed 13 bases, and the junction held 7 bases outside the gene matches. This CDR3 comprises 11 residues. Germline assignment: CDR1 DFQATT and CDR2 SNEGSKA (reference sequence). TCRdb's copy holds only in-frame clones and misses some; the assay was immunoSEQ multiplex PCR. The sample has over 60,000 clones; around three quarters are singletons. The chain links TRBV20-1 to TRBJ2-5, with 10 bases fitting TRBD1. This sequence was found in a man in his sixties in good health and CMV-seronegative. The specimen sequenced was CD4+ T cells from PBMCs. CDR3 sequence: CSAEKGQGWYF. The CDR3 DNA reads as TGCAGTGCTGAGAAGGGACAGGGGTGGTACTTC.